The 30 T cell receptor beta chains in this list originate from one sample, sequenced in a study of shared clonotypes between healthy human individuals. Assay: immunoSEQ multiplex PCR; the TCRdb copy retains only in-frame clones and omits some. The sample holds around 2.1 million clones; about 92% are singletons and the top ten take around 1.7%. Naive CD8 cells, CD45RO-negative and positively selected for CCR7, excluded terminally differentiated effector memory CD45RA+ cells. The sequencing sample was made of naive CD8+ T cells from PBMCs. Every receptor here comes from a man in his late teens or twenties in good health. Some clones in this sample may be carry-over from other donors' samples.

The chain links TRBV27 to TRBJ2-7; D gene ambiguous. This CDR3 region has 16 residues. Germline CDR1 MNHEY, CDR2 SMNVEV (reference sequence). V dropped 5 bases and J dropped 4 bases, with 21 bases sitting between them. The chain's CDR3 is CASSPLRPDTRYEQYF. The CDR3 bases are TGTGCCAGCAGTCCCCTTCGACCAGATACACGGTACGAGCAGTACTTC.

The CDR3 region has the DNA TGTGCCAGCAGCCAAGACCCGACAGGCTCCTATGGCTACACCTTC. Amino acid sequence: CASSQDPTGSYGYTF. The chain carries TRBV14 and TRBJ1-2, with D possibly being TRBD1 (6 bases). Germline V gene sequence: CDR1 SGHDN, CDR2 FVKESK. Trimming cost V 0 bases and J 4 bases, with 12 bases left between them. The CDR3 spans 15 residues.

The V gene is TRBV29-1, the J gene TRBJ1-1, with 7 bases fitting TRBD1. The CDR3 runs to 14 residues. Germline V CDR1 and CDR2: SQVTM, ANQGSEA. V lost 6 bases to trimming and J lost 3 bases; unmatched junction nucleotides: 10. This chain's CDR3 is CSVGGKQGYTEAFF. The CDR3 coding sequence is TGCAGCGTGGGGGGGAAACAGGGGTACACTGAAGCTTTCTTT.

This clone was counted between two and nine times. The gene calls are TRBV15 and TRBJ1-1; the match to TRBD1 covers 10 bases. The CDR3 is 14 residues long. Per germline, CDR1 LNHNV and CDR2 YYDKDF (reference sequence). Trimming removed 3 bases from V and 6 bases from J; junction bases left unmatched: 4. The CDR3: CATSRKDRGAEAFF. The DNA for the CDR3 is TGTGCCACCAGCAGGAAGGACAGGGGGGCTGAAGCTTTCTTT. The full variable domain, with the rest looked up from reference TRBV15 and TRBJ1-1, is DAMVIQNPRYQVTQFGKPVTLSCSQTLNHNVMYWYQQKSSQAPKLLFHYYDKDFNNEADTPDNFQSRRPNTSFCFLDIRSPGLGDTAMYLCATSRKDRGAEAFFGQGTRLTVV.

The chain is built from TRBV7-2 and TRBJ1-2; tentatively, D is TRBD1 (5 bases). Germline assignment: CDR1 SGHTA and CDR2 FQGNSA. The CDR3 is 14 amino acids. The ends were cut back, 4 bases at V and 3 bases at J, with 12 bases in the middle. CDR3 nucleotide sequence: TGTGCCAGCAGCTGGGCTGGGGCTCACTATGGCTACACCTTC. This codes for CASSWAGAHYGYTF.

V and J are TRBV18 and TRBJ1-1; 12 positions match TRBD1. The CDR3 length is 15 residues. Germline CDR1 and CDR2: KGHSH and LQKENI. V shed 3 bases, J shed 5 bases, and the junction held 4 bases outside the gene matches. The CDR3 spells CASSPGTGGRTEAFF. CDR3 nucleotides: TGTGCCAGCTCACCGGGGACAGGGGGCCGGACTGAAGCTTTCTTT.

The V call is TRBV4-1, the J call TRBJ2-5, with TRBD1 matching over 8 bases. Germline values: CDR1 MGHRA, CDR2 YSYEKL. V trimming: 1 base; J trimming: 2 bases; junction bases outside the gene matches: 15. The CDR3 is 19 residues long. The CDR3 is CASSQAAGTGSTMQETQYF. CDR3 in DNA: TGCGCCAGCAGCCAAGCCGCCGGGACAGGATCGACAATGCAAGAGACCCAGTACTTC.

The chain couples TRBV9 to TRBJ2-1; 7 bases match TRBD2. The CDR3 is made up of 17 amino acids. Germline CDR1 and CDR2: SGDLS and YYNGEE. J lost 6 bases, V lost 1 base, and 13 bases had no gene match. For the CDR3, the DNA is TGTGCCAGCAGCGTAAGGACGGCGGGAGCAGGTCGCAATGAGCAGTTCTTC. Translating gives CASSVRTAGAGRNEQFF.

The V call is TRBV10-3, the J call TRBJ2-7; the D gene is possibly TRBD2 (6 bases). V was pared by 8 bases and J by 4 bases, with 15 bases between. The CDR3 is made up of 13 amino acids. Looked up from germline, CDR1 is ENHRY and CDR2 is SYGVKD. The DNA of the CDR3 is TGTGCCATCGCCGGGCGGGACGGGTACGAGCAGTACTTC. Translation gives CAIAGRDGYEQYF.

This clone was picked up a small number of times. Other DNA sequences of this sample code for an identical CDR3. The genes are TRBV9 and TRBJ2-1, with D unclear. V lost 0 bases, J lost 8 bases, and 3 bases lay in between. The length of the CDR3 is 11 residues. Germline V gene data show CDR1 as SGDLS and CDR2 as YYNGEE. The CDR3 region is CASSVDYEQFF. The CDR3, as DNA: TGTGCCAGCAGCGTAGACTATGAGCAGTTCTTC.

J is TRBJ2-7 and V is TRBV6-1; D remains ambiguous. V dropped 1 base and J dropped 2 bases, with 9 bases sitting between them. The germline gives CDR1 MNHNS, CDR2 SASEGT. The CDR3 has 14 amino acids. The CDR3 DNA reads as TGTGCCAGCAGTGAAGGGTCCTCGGCCTACGAGCAGTACTTC. It specifies CASSEGSSAYEQYF.

The J gene is TRBJ2-1, the V gene TRBV19; the match to TRBD2 covers 12 bases. Germline assignment: CDR1 LNHDA and CDR2 SQIVND (reference sequence). J lost 4 bases, V lost 4 bases, and 8 bases had no gene match. The CDR3 is made up of 17 amino acids. CDR3 sequence: CASSTSRLAGVYNEQFF. CDR3 DNA: TGTGCCAGTAGTACCTCAAGACTAGCGGGAGTTTACAATGAGCAGTTCTTC.

The CDR3 sequence is CASSAPRGGNTEAFF. The CDR3 bases are TGTGCCAGCAGCGCCCCCCGGGGCGGGAACACTGAAGCTTTCTTT. The V gene is TRBV7-8, the J gene TRBJ1-1; possible D gene TRBD1, 5 bases. CDR3 length equals 15 residues. Germline assignment: CDR1 SGHVS and CDR2 FQNEAQ. Between the trimmed V and J ends, which lost 5 bases and 1 base, there was a span of 14 bases.

The rearrangement links TRBV10-1 to TRBJ1-1; D gene uncertain. Trimming pared 5 bases from V and 0 bases from J, leaving 4 bases between. The germline gives CDR1 WNHNN, CDR2 SYGVQD (reference sequence). The CDR3 runs to 12 residues. The chain's CDR3 is CASSILNTEAFF. The CDR3 DNA follows: TGCGCCAGCAGTATCCTGAACACTGAAGCTTTCTTT.

The chain uses TRBV15 and TRBJ1-1; D unresolved. V gave up 0 bases and J gave up 6 bases, with 14 bases separating them. The CDR3 is made up of 15 amino acids. Germline CDR1 LNHNV, CDR2 YYDKDF (reference sequence). CDR3 DNA sequence: TGTGCCACCAGCAGAGATCTAGGTTTCGGATCTGAAGCTTTCTTT. This codes for CATSRDLGFGSEAFF. The full variable domain, completed using reference TRBV15 and TRBJ1-1, is DAMVIQNPRYQVTQFGKPVTLSCSQTLNHNVMYWYQQKSSQAPKLLFHYYDKDFNNEADTPDNFQSRRPNTSFCFLDIRSPGLGDTAMYLCATSRDLGFGSEAFFGQGTRLTVV.

This rearrangement joins TRBV19 to TRBJ2-1; 7 bases line up with TRBD1. The CDR3 runs to 15 residues. The germline CDR1 and CDR2 sequences are LNHDA and SQIVND (reference sequence). With V trimmed by 8 bases and J by 0 bases, 7 bases remained unmatched. The chain's CDR3 is CASGVDRVSYNEQFF. The CDR3 DNA reads TGTGCCAGTGGCGTCGACAGGGTCTCCTACAATGAGCAGTTCTTC.

The chain is built from TRBV6-1 and TRBJ1-1, with TRBD1 as a possible D gene (5 bases). Trimming left V 3 bases short and J 1 base short, with 18 bases between. Germline-derived CDR1 and CDR2 are MNHNS and SASEGT. This CDR3 is 17 amino acids long. The CDR3 is CASSESQGMRRNTEAFF. In nucleotides, the CDR3 is TGTGCCAGCAGTGAGAGCCAGGGTATGCGTAGGAACACTGAAGCTTTCTTT.

The gene calls are TRBV5-1 and TRBJ1-1, with D tentatively TRBD1 (5 bases). CDR1 is SGHRS and CDR2 is YFSETQ in the germline V gene. The CDR3 consists of 13 residues. The V end lost 2 bases, the J end lost 3 bases, and 8 bases lay between the germline ends. The CDR3 DNA is TGCGCCAGCAGCTTCAGGGCGGACACTGAAGCTTTCTTT. This codes for CASSFRADTEAFF.

This rearrangement joins TRBV15 to TRBJ1-1; the D is unclear. The CDR3 consists of 11 residues. Germline V gene data show CDR1 as LNHNV and CDR2 as YYDKDF (reference sequence). Trimming left V 5 bases short and J 5 bases short, with 6 bases between. This chain's CDR3 is CATSAGTEAFF. The CDR3 DNA reads TGTGCCACCAGCGCGGGGACTGAAGCTTTCTTT.

As for this clone: Other DNA sequences from this sample encode an identical CDR3 as well. V is TRBV6-5 and J is TRBJ1-1; 11 positions agree with TRBD1. V shed 5 bases, J shed 4 bases, and the junction held 3 bases outside the gene matches. Per germline, CDR1 MNHEY and CDR2 SVGAGI. The CDR3 consists of 14 residues. This chain's CDR3 is CASSPGTGGTEAFF. The DNA of the CDR3 is TGTGCCAGCAGTCCCGGGACAGGGGGCACTGAAGCTTTCTTT.

Comments on this clone: The sample has other DNA sequences that encode this CDR3 too. This rearrangement joins TRBV28 to TRBJ2-7, with D hard to call. Trimming took off 2 bases at V and 4 bases at J, with 6 bases between the two ends. The germline gives CDR1 MDHEN, CDR2 SYDVKM. The length of the CDR3 is 12 residues. CDR3: CASSLAGYEQYF. The CDR3 nucleotides are TGTGCCAGCAGTTTAGCAGGATACGAGCAGTACTTC. The full variable domain, completed using reference TRBV28 and TRBJ2-7, is DVKVTQSSRYLVKRTGEKVFLECVQDMDHENMFWYRQDPGLGLRLIYFSYDVKMKEKGDIPEGYSVSREKKERFSLILESASTNQTSMYLCASSLAGYEQYFGPGTRLTVT.

The CDR3 sequence is CASSPGGLGQGLFGYTF. The CDR3 bases are TGTGCCAGCAGCCCCGGAGGACTGGGTCAGGGGCTTTTTGGCTACACCTTC. The chain has TRBV7-6 and TRBJ1-2; possible D gene TRBD1, 6 bases. The V end lost 5 bases, the J end lost 7 bases, and 26 bases lay between the germline ends. The germline V gene encodes CDR1 SGHVS and CDR2 FNYEAQ. The CDR3 consists of 17 residues.

The V gene is TRBV6-5, the J gene TRBJ1-1; D call uncertain. From germline, CDR1 is MNHEY and CDR2 SVGAGI. This CDR3 is 14 amino acids long. The V gene lost 6 bases and the J gene lost 1 base, with 12 bases spanning the gap. The CDR3 here is CASRKSASNTEAFF. The CDR3 nucleotides are TGTGCCAGCAGAAAATCAGCCTCGAACACTGAAGCTTTCTTT.

The rearrangement uses TRBV2 and TRBJ2-7; 12 bases are shared with TRBD2. Germline CDR1 reads SNHLY; CDR2 reads FYNNEI. CDR3 length equals 14 residues. V gave up 6 bases and J gave up 3 bases; unmatched junction bases: 3. The CDR3: CASRASGGDYEQYF. In nucleotides, the CDR3 is TGTGCCAGCAGGGCTAGCGGGGGGGACTACGAGCAGTACTTC.

This clone appeared a single time. The chain is built from TRBV13 and TRBJ1-1; D not resolved. CDR1 is PRHDT and CDR2 is FYEKMQ in the germline V gene (reference sequence). The CDR3 runs to 15 residues. V gave up 3 bases and J gave up 3 bases, with 14 bases separating them. The CDR3 bases are TGTGCCAGCAGCTTTTCCCATAGGGAGCACACTGAAGCTTTCTTT. Its protein is CASSFSHREHTEAFF.

This clone was seen only a few times. The chain is built from TRBV9 and TRBJ1-3; D perhaps matches TRBD1 (5 bases). Germline V gives CDR1 SGDLS, CDR2 YYNGEE. V was shortened by 2 bases and J by 2 bases, with 14 bases between the two germline ends. There are 16 residues in the CDR3. Here the CDR3 DNA reads TGTGCCAGCAGCGTTGGGGCTGTGGGGACTGGAAACACCATATATTTT. Encoded protein: CASSVGAVGTGNTIYF.

The chain couples TRBV15 to TRBJ1-5; perhaps TRBD1 as D (5 bases). CDR3 length: 15 amino acids. Germline CDR1 is LNHNV and CDR2 is YYDKDF (reference sequence). V lost 3 bases, J lost 5 bases, and 14 bases lay in between. Here the CDR3 DNA reads TGTGCCACCAGCAGGGAAGGGGTAATGTATCAGCCCCAGCATTTT. Protein: CATSREGVMYQPQHF. The full variable domain, with the rest looked up from reference TRBV15 and TRBJ1-5, is DAMVIQNPRYQVTQFGKPVTLSCSQTLNHNVMYWYQQKSSQAPKLLFHYYDKDFNNEADTPDNFQSRRPNTSFCFLDIRSPGLGDTAMYLCATSREGVMYQPQHFGDGTRLSIL.

V is TRBV5-1 and J is TRBJ1-5; D may be TRBD1 (5 bases). Germline CDR1 and CDR2: SGHRS and YFSETQ. V dropped 4 bases and J dropped 3 bases, with 11 bases sitting between them. There are 14 residues in the CDR3. CDR3: CASSPGQNNQPQHF. CDR3 DNA sequence: TGCGCCAGCAGCCCGGGGCAGAACAATCAGCCCCAGCATTTT.

The genes are TRBV9 and TRBJ1-3; weak D call: TRBD1 (5 bases). Germline lookup yields CDR1 SGDLS and CDR2 YYNGEE. V was trimmed by 3 bases and J by 7 bases, leaving 17 bases between them. CDR3 size: 15 residues. CDR3 residues: CASSGTTVLGNTIYF. The CDR3 DNA follows: TGTGCCAGCAGCGGGACGACAGTCCTTGGTAACACCATATATTTT.

The chain combines TRBV7-2 with TRBJ2-3; D possibly corresponds to TRBD2 (6 bases). The CDR3 consists of 14 residues. V was cut by 2 bases and J by 6 bases, with 12 bases left in between. Germline V CDR1 and CDR2: SGHTA, FQGNSA. CDR3 nucleotides: TGTGCCAGCAGCTTATTATGGGGGAGGGATACGCAGTATTTT. Translated, it gives CASSLLWGRDTQYF. The complete variable domain, with remaining parts taken from reference TRBV7-2 and TRBJ2-3, reads GAGVSQSPSNKVTEKGKDVELRCDPISGHTALYWYRQSLGQGLEFLIYFQGNSAPDKSGLPSDRFSAERTGGSVSTLTIQRTQQEDSAVYLCASSLLWGRDTQYFGPGTRLTVL.